A single sample is the source of the 16 T cell receptor beta chains below, sequenced in a study of blood T cell repertoires in COVID-19. Method: immunoSEQ multiplex PCR; TCRdb's copy keeps in-frame clones and lacks some. The sample yields around 100,000 clones, 70% to 90% seen once. Sample: peripheral blood. Every receptor here comes from a human donor in a cohort sampled during active COVID-19.

The V call is TRBV5-1, the J call TRBJ2-2, with TRBD2 identical over 7 bases. The CDR3 totals 15 residues. Trimming removed 4 bases from V and 1 base from J; junction bases left unmatched: 4. CDR1 and CDR2 (germline): SGHRS, YFSETQ. In DNA form, the CDR3 reads TGCGCCAGCAGCGGGAGGGTACAGAACACCGGGGAGCTGTTTTTT. It specifies CASSGRVQNTGELFF.

This clone showed up just a few times. The chain joins TRBV4-1 to TRBJ2-7; TRBD2 matches at 8 bases. The length of the CDR3 is 17 residues. Germline assignment: CDR1 MGHRA and CDR2 YSYEKL. V was clipped by 1 base and J by 0 bases; unmatched bases: 8. The CDR3 DNA reads TGCGCCAGCAGCCAAGTCGGGGGCGGGAGGAGCTCCTACGAGCAGTACTTC. Its translation: CASSQVGGGRSSYEQYF.

This chain links TRBV6-2 or TRBV6-3 with TRBJ2-1, with 7 bases identical to TRBD1. The V gene's germline CDR1 is MNHEY and CDR2 SVGEGT. Unmatched junction bases numbered 3, after V lost 0 bases and J lost 7 bases. CDR3 size: 14 residues. CDR3 coding DNA: TGTGCCAGCAGTTACTCCGGCAGGGGGAATGAGCAGTTCTTC. Translating it yields CASSYSGRGNEQFF.

This chain connects TRBV12-3 or TRBV12-4 to TRBJ1-2, with a weak D call TRBD1 (6 bases). This CDR3 spans 12 amino acids. V was trimmed by 5 bases and J by 8 bases, leaving 12 bases between them. The chain's CDR3 is CASSQTGLGYTF. The CDR3 nucleotides read TGTGCCAGCAGTCAAACAGGGTTAGGCTACACCTTC.

This chain uses TRBV12-5 with TRBJ2-1; D not resolved. This CDR3 contains 16 residues. V lost 3 bases and J 1 base, leaving 13 bases between the germline ends. Germline V CDR1 and CDR2: LGHNT, FRNRAP. The DNA of the CDR3 is TGTGCTAGTGGTTTCTTCATTAGCCAATCCTACAATGAGCAGTTCTTC. It translates to CASGFFISQSYNEQFF. The whole variable domain, filled in from reference TRBV12-5 and TRBJ2-1, reads DARVTQTPRHKVTEMGQEVTMRCQPILGHNTVFWYRQTMMQGLELLAYFRNRAPLDDSGMPKDRFSAEMPDATLATLKIQPSEPRDSAVYFCASGFFISQSYNEQFFGPGTRLTVL.

This rearrangement joins TRBV3-1 (or the pseudogene TRBV3-2) to TRBJ1-2; possibly TRBD1 for D (5 bases). The V end was cut by 0 bases, the J end by 2 bases, with 13 bases between. The CDR3 is 16 residues long. Germline V gene lookup returns CDR1 LGHDT and CDR2 YNNKEL (reference sequence). In DNA form, the CDR3 reads TGTGCCAGCAGCCAAGATGGGGCAGGTAGGAACTATGGCTACACCTTC. It specifies CASSQDGAGRNYGYTF.

This clone was found once. The chain uses TRBV5-4 and TRBJ2-5; D is unclear. Germline CDR1 SGHNT, CDR2 YYREEE (reference sequence). V lost 1 base and J 2 bases, leaving 3 bases between the germline ends. This CDR3 has 12 amino acids. This CDR3 reads CASSLPQETQYF. The DNA for the CDR3 is TGTGCCAGCAGCTTGCCACAAGAGACCCAGTACTTC.

V is TRBV5-1 and J is TRBJ2-3, with D hard to call. Germline V lookup: CDR1 SGHRS, CDR2 YFSETQ. CDR3 length equals 12 residues. The germline V and J ends were trimmed by 0 bases and 7 bases, with 6 bases remaining between them. The CDR3 DNA follows: TGCGCCAGCAGCTTGGAGCGTCATACGCAGTATTTT. Protein sequence: CASSLERHTQYF.

This clone was counted a single time. The chain has TRBV19 and TRBJ1-5; perhaps TRBD1 as D (6 bases). The CDR3 has 16 amino acids. The germline V gene has CDR1 LNHDA and CDR2 SQIVND (reference sequence). Trimming cost V 3 bases and J 5 bases, with 17 bases left between them. For the CDR3, the DNA is TGTGCCAGTAGTATGGGAGCCGGACAGCCACATCAGCCCCAGCATTTT. Amino acids: CASSMGAGQPHQPQHF.

V usage is TRBV12-5 and J usage is TRBJ2-1; 13 positions match TRBD2. The CDR3 is made up of 16 amino acids. Germline CDR1 reads LGHNT; CDR2 reads FRNRAP. J lost 7 bases, V lost 6 bases, and 9 bases had no gene match. CDR3 sequence reads: CASGPTSGRAGNEQFF. In DNA form, the CDR3 reads TGTGCTAGTGGGCCTACTAGCGGGAGGGCCGGGAATGAGCAGTTCTTC.

The sample holds one count of this clone. The V gene is TRBV7-8, the J gene TRBJ1-2; D ambiguous. The CDR3 spans 14 residues. The V gene's germline CDR1 is SGHVS and CDR2 FQNEAQ. Trimming cost V 2 bases and J 4 bases, with 11 bases left between them. The CDR3 protein is CASSLYRGSYGYTF. The CDR3 nucleotides read TGTGCCAGCAGCTTATACCGGGGTAGCTATGGCTACACCTTC.

V gene TRBV28 combines with J gene TRBJ1-5; unclear D gene. V lost 7 bases and J lost 6, with 10 bases in between. The CDR3 totals 12 residues. Germline CDR1 is MDHEN and CDR2 is SYDVKM. CDR3 sequence reads: CASNGLVQPQHF. The CDR3 DNA sequence: TGTGCCAGCAACGGGTTGGTTCAGCCCCAGCATTTT. Looking up the rest from reference TRBV28 and TRBJ1-5 gives the full variable domain: DVKVTQSSRYLVKRTGEKVFLECVQDMDHENMFWYRQDPGLGLRLIYFSYDVKMKEKGDIPEGYSVSREKKERFSLILESASTNQTSMYLCASNGLVQPQHFGDGTRLSIL.

The V and J genes are TRBV2 and TRBJ2-3, with TRBD2 matching over 10 bases. The V gene's germline CDR1 is SNHLY and CDR2 FYNNEI. The CDR3 loop spans 14 amino acids. Trimming took 7 bases from V and 4 from J; bases not matched to a gene: 5. CDR3 protein: CASTGLAGADTQYF. The DNA of the CDR3 is TGTGCCAGCACGGGGCTAGCGGGAGCAGATACGCAGTATTTT. Using reference TRBV2 and TRBJ2-3 for the parts outside the CDR3, the full variable domain is EPEVTQTPSHQVTQMGQEVILRCVPISNHLYFYWYRQILGQKVEFLVSFYNNEISEKSEIFDDQFSVERPDGSNFTLKIRSTKLEDSAMYFCASTGLAGADTQYFGPGTRLTVL.

This clone was recorded only once. This chain uses TRBV6-5 with TRBJ2-5; D not resolved. This CDR3 is built from 14 residues. The V gene lost 3 bases and the J gene lost 5 bases, with 13 bases spanning the gap. Germline assignment: CDR1 MNHEY and CDR2 SVGAGI. CDR3 DNA: TGTGCCAGCAGTTATTACATAGGAGCCGAGACCCAGTACTTC. Translating it yields CASSYYIGAETQYF.

This CDR3 is CATSPRQGPSETQYF. CDR3 DNA: TGTGCCACCAGCCCTCGACAGGGGCCATCGGAGACCCAGTACTTC. The V and J genes are TRBV15 and TRBJ2-5, with 8 bases aligning to TRBD1. The V gene end was trimmed by 5 bases and the J gene end by 5 bases; junction bases not matched to a gene: 10. The CDR3 spans 15 residues. Germline CDR1 is LNHNV and CDR2 is YYDKDF (reference sequence).

The V call is TRBV6-5, the J call TRBJ1-2; TRBD1 matches at 11 bases. V shed 1 base and J 8 bases; nucleotides not matched to a gene: 3. The CDR3 has 14 amino acids. The germline gives CDR1 MNHEY, CDR2 SVGAGI. Written as DNA, the CDR3 is TGTGCCAGCAGTTACTTGGGACAGGGGGGAGGCTACACCTTC. Protein product: CASSYLGQGGGYTF.